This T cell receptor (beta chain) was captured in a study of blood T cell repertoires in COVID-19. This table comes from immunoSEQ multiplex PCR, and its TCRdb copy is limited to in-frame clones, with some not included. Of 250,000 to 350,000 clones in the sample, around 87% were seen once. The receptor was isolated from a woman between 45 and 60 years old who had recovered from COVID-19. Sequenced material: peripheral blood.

The CDR3 DNA sequence: TGCGCCAGCAGTGAGTCTTGGACAGGTCCAGATAAAGAGACCCAGTACTTC. This encodes CASSESWTGPDKETQYF. The chain couples TRBV10-2 to TRBJ2-5; 7 positions agree with TRBD1. The CDR3 totals 17 residues. Unmatched junction bases numbered 10, after V lost 0 bases and J lost 3 bases. Looked up from germline, CDR1 is WSHSY and CDR2 is SAAADI.